This T cell receptor beta chain comes out of a study of shared clonotypes between healthy human individuals. For every subset, genomic DNA was evenly distributed across several immunoSEQ plates. Repertoires were generated with immunoSEQ multiplex PCR, while TCRdb's copy carries only in-frame clones and drops some. The table includes 2 million to 3 million clones, over 85% detected once. Donors, healthy HIV-negative adults, lacked recent acute infections or vaccinations. Germline V gives CDR1 GTSNPN, CDR2 SVGIG (reference sequence). This CDR3 has 16 amino acids. The V gene lost 3 bases and the J gene lost 1 base, with 16 bases spanning the gap.

The source is a man between 18 and 35 years old in good health. This rearrangement joins TRBV30 to TRBJ2-1; weak D call: TRBD2 (5 bases). Sequencing was carried out using naive CD4+ T cells sorted from blood. The subset is: CD45RA+ positively selected. DNA for the CDR3: TGTGCCTGGAGGCCACCGGACGGGAAATCCTACAATGAGCAGTTCTTC. Protein product: CAWRPPDGKSYNEQFF.